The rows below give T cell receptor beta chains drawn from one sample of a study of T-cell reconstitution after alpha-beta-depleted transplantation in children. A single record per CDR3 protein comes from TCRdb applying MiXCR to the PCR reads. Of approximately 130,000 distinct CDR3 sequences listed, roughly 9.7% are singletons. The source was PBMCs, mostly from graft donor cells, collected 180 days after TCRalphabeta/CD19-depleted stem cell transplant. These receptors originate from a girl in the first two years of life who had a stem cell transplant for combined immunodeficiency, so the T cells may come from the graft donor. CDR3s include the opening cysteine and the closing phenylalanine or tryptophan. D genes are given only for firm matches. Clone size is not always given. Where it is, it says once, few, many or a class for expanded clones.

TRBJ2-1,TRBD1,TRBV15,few,TGTGCCACCAGCAGAAAACCCCAGGGGGCCCCCTACAATGAGCAGTTCTTC,CATSRKPQGAPYNEQFF
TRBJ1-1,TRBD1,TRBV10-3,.,TGTGCCATCAGTGATCCCAACAGGGGCACTGAAGCTTTCTTT,CAISDPNRGTEAFF
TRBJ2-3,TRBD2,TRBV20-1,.,TGCAGTGCTAGATGGCGGGGGGCCACAGATACGCAGTATTTT,CSARWRGATDTQYF
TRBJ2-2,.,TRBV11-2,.,TGTGCCAGCACCTCGGCCAGGAACACCGGGGAGCTGTTTTTT,CASTSARNTGELFF
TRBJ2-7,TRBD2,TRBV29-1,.,TGCAGCGCCCAGCGGGGGGGGGTCTACGAGCAGTACTTC,CSAQRGGVYEQYF
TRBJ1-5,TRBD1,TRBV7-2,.,TGTGCCAGCAGCTTAGCCGGGACAGGGGGCGCCGGGAGCAATCAGCCCCAGCATTTT,CASSLAGTGGAGSNQPQHF
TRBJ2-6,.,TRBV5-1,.,TGCGCCAGCAGCCCCAGGGTCTCCGGGGCCAACGTCCTGACTTTC,CASSPRVSGANVLTF
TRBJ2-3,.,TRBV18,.,TGTGCCAGCTCACCACCGGGATTTAACGGTATCACAGATACGCAGTATTTT,CASSPPGFNGITDTQYF
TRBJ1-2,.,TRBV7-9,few,TGTGCCAGCAGCTCGTCCGGGGCTGCGGATGGCTACACCTTC,CASSSSGAADGYTF
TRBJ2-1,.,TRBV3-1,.,TGTGCCGGCAGCCAGGACAGTGCCTCTTACAATGAGCAGTTCTTC,CAGSQDSASYNEQFF
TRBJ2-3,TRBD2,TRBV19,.,TGTGCCAGTAGTATAAGTGGGACTACTAATACGCAGTATTTT,CASSISGTTNTQYF
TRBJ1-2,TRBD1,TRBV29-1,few,TGCAGCGTCCCGGGAGGGACAGGGGATTATGGCTACACCTTC,CSVPGGTGDYGYTF
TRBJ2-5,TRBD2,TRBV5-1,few,TGCGCCAGCAGCTCGCAGCGGGGGGGTCAAGAGACCCAGTACTTC,CASSSQRGGQETQYF
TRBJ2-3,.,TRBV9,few,TGTGCCAGCAGCGCCTCGGCTGATGACCCTAGCACAGATACGCAGTATTTT,CASSASADDPSTDTQYF
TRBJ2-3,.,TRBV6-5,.,TGTGCCAGCAGTTACTCAGCTAGCACAAATACGCAGTATTTT,CASSYSASTNTQYF
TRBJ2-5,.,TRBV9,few,TGTGCCAGCAGCGTAGATACGGGGCAAGAGACCCAGTACTTC,CASSVDTGQETQYF